Sequencing of this TCR beta chain was carried out in a study of T-cell reconstitution after alpha-beta-depleted transplantation in children. Whole-study findings and limits: Surviving thymic progenitors and recipient T cells were the source of high TCRbeta diversity at day 60 in some patients. Reportedly, only several hundred clones from non-depleted graft cells drove alpha-beta T-cell counts at about two months. One year after transplant, T-cell counts and diversity came mostly from newly produced T cells.

The CDR3 contains 15 residues. Germline CDR1 KGHSH, CDR2 LQKENI. Unmatched junction bases numbered 4, after V lost 0 bases and J lost 6 bases. Many counts were recorded for this clonotype. Antigen unknown. Unique molecular identifiers were used to barcode this TCRbeta library. TCRdb analysed the PCR reads with MiXCR anew, one entry per CDR3 protein. Counted here are roughly 300,000 distinct CDR3 sequences, 11% occurring once; the ten biggest clones make up 20% to 30%. The gene calls are TRBV18 and TRBJ2-1; 8 bases map to TRBD2. The sample consisted of peripheral blood, taken 180 days after TCRalphabeta/CD19-depleted stem cell transplant. The TCR was taken from a male patient under 10 years old who had a stem cell transplant for chronic granulomatous disease, so the T cells may come from the graft donor. The CDR3 protein is CASSPPGTRFNEQFF. The CDR3 DNA sequence: TGTGCCAGCTCACCACCGGGGACTAGGTTCAATGAGCAGTTCTTC.